This T cell receptor (beta chain) appears in the sequencing data of a study of blood T cell repertoires in COVID-19. The table came from immunoSEQ multiplex PCR; TCRdb's copy has only in-frame clones and leaves some out. The table records around 120,000 clones, about 86% of them present only once. Germline-derived CDR1 and CDR2 are KGHSH and LQKENI. With 6 bases clipped from V and 0 bases from J, the junction kept 8 bases outside the gene matches. The CDR3 is made up of 17 amino acids. The receptor comes from a woman aged 45 to 65 with active or convalescent COVID-19. The sample comprised peripheral blood. The rearrangement uses TRBV18 and TRBJ2-6, with 7 bases matching TRBD1. DNA of the CDR3: TGTGCCAGCTCCCCCCAAGGGACAGCCTCTGGGGCCAACGTCCTGACTTTC. It specifies CASSPQGTASGANVLTF.